This TCR beta chain was documented in a study of early T cells in non-severe SARS-CoV-2 infection (dated by TCRdb to the early 2020s). Looking at the study overall: TCR sequencing used bulk RNA from unsorted whole blood, so alpha and beta chains could not be paired. Paper-wide results and their limitations: VDJdb matching was skewed toward anti-spike CD8 responses, so virus-specific expansions were likely underestimated and private and CD4 specificities were missed.

A case-control design nested within a healthcare worker cohort in London, UK, was used, with weekly nasopharyngeal swab PCR tests and blood sampling performed. Between 23 and 31 March 2020, the week of the UK lockdown, healthcare workers were enrolled and then followed up weekly for as long as 16 weeks. Preparation of the library involved 5' RACE. TCRdb shows the sequencer as NextSeq 500. To correct for sequencing error and PCR bias, the TCR library protocol tagged individual cDNA molecules with unique molecular identifiers. Both TCR alpha and beta chains were sequenced, and tight co-correlation was observed between alpha and beta sequence abundances in each sample. Per the original workflow: V gene, J gene and CDR3 annotation of TCR sequences was performed with Decombinator V4. Expanded TCRs were defined as changing significantly between any two time points under a Poisson model with p below 0.0001. Abundances of TCRs were expressed as counts per million after normalisation to the total number of TCRs sequenced in each sample. TRAV1-2 paired with TRAJ12, TRAJ20 or TRAJ33 defined MAIT TCRs, while TRAV10 paired with TRAJ18 defined iNKT TCRs. VDJdb, accessed 1 November 2021, was searched for CMV, EBV and SARS-CoV-2 annotated TCRs, excluding TCRs annotated for multiple antigens. Clones were called with MiXCR by TCRdb after fastp trimmed the public reads at Q25, and only in-frame beta chains were retained. A single entry per CDR3 protein holds the most common genes and DNA from its merged rows. TCRdb assigned the V and J calls; the authors' analysis was not used. This sample is represented by roughly 100,000 distinct CDR3 sequences; more than 10% of them were singletons. Together, the top ten hold around 4.3% of the sample.

Trimming costs V 2 bases and J 8 bases, and their ends lie 12 bases apart. From the cysteine up to the phenylalanine, the CDR3 has a length of 13 residues. CDR3 DNA is the only sequence kept; it has 39 bases, read in frame from the first base. The germline V gene provides CDR1 MDHEN and CDR2 SYDVKM. This clonotype was detected a few times. It lacks a known antigen. No quality values exist for individual bases; no much larger clone is one base distant. The receptor's source is an adult who was a healthcare worker with PCR-confirmed SARS-CoV-2 infection or an uninfected control (not recorded which). The chain joins TRBV28 to TRBJ1-2; D gene: possibly TRBD1, on 6 matching bases. Sequencing was performed on whole blood, taken at baseline. The nucleotide sequence is TGTGCCAGCAGTTTAGGGGGGGGCGGCGGCTACACCTTC. Its product reads: CASSLGGGGGYTF.